The 14 T cell receptor beta chains presented below share a single source sample, sequenced in a study of cytomegalovirus exposure and HLA in healthy donors. Measured with immunoSEQ multiplex PCR; TCRdb has only the in-frame clones, and not every one. This table has 250,000 or so clones, 90% appearing once. Material: PBMCs. These receptors were obtained from a woman younger than 30 in good health and CMV-seronegative.

This clone has a single count. The chain has TRBV11-2 and TRBJ2-7, with TRBD1 matching 9 bases. The V gene end was trimmed by 7 bases and the J gene end by 2 bases; junction bases not matched to a gene: 12. The CDR3 is 16 residues long. CDR1 SGHAT and CDR2 FQNNGV come from the germline V gene. The CDR3 bases are TGTGCCAGCACTTACAGGGGGCGGCCCAGTCCCTACGAGCAGTACTTC. Its protein product is CASTYRGRPSPYEQYF.

This sequence joins TRBV27 and TRBJ2-5; TRBD2 matches at 14 bases. The V gene's germline CDR1 is MNHEY and CDR2 SMNVEV (reference sequence). The junction had 11 bases not matched to a gene; V was cut back by 6 bases and J by 5 bases. The CDR3 extends over 17 amino acids. CDR3 loop: CASRQGLAGGGRETQYF. The CDR3 DNA sequence: TGTGCCAGCAGACAAGGACTAGCGGGGGGCGGTCGGGAGACCCAGTACTTC.

Concerning this clone: Other DNA variants within this sample encode the same CDR3. In nucleotides, the CDR3 is TGTGCCAGCAGCTTGGGGCAGGGGGACACTGAAGCTTTCTTT. Its protein product is CASSLGQGDTEAFF. This rearrangement joins TRBV7-9 to TRBJ1-1, with TRBD1 identical over 7 bases. The junction had 4 bases not matched to a gene; V was cut back by 3 bases and J by 3 bases. This CDR3 comprises 14 residues. Per germline, CDR1 SEHNR and CDR2 FQNEAQ (reference sequence).

The gene calls are TRBV20-1 and TRBJ2-5; D ambiguous. V lost 1 base to trimming and J lost 5 bases, with 5 bases between them. The CDR3 has 11 residues. Germline values: CDR1 DFQATT, CDR2 SNEGSKA (reference sequence). For the CDR3, the DNA is TGCAGTGCTAGAGCTAGTGAGACCCAGTACTTC. Amino acids: CSARASETQYF.

The V call is TRBV2, the J call TRBJ2-4, with D possibly matching TRBD1 (6 bases). The V gene lost 6 bases and the J gene lost 6 bases, with 9 bases spanning the gap. Germline V lookup: CDR1 SNHLY, CDR2 FYNNEI. The CDR3 spans 12 residues. The CDR3 here is CASSHRANIQYF. The CDR3 DNA is TGTGCCAGCAGCCACAGGGCAAACATTCAGTACTTC.

V gene TRBV10-3 combines with J gene TRBJ1-4, with 8 bases fitting TRBD1. This CDR3 contains 13 residues. Losses at the gene ends were 5 bases for V and 6 bases for J; bases not matched to a gene: 2. Germline values: CDR1 ENHRY, CDR2 SYGVKD. CDR3 sequence: CAISPDRDEKLFF. As DNA, the CDR3 is TGTGCCATCAGTCCGGACAGGGATGAAAAACTGTTTTTT.

The V and J genes are TRBV6-5 and TRBJ2-7; possibly TRBD1 for D (6 bases). CDR1 and CDR2 from the germline V gene are MNHEY and SVGAGI. Deletions cut 6 bases from V and 1 base from J, with 13 bases between. The CDR3 is 14 residues long. DNA for the CDR3: TGTGCCAGCAGGGCTTCGGGACAATCCTACGAGCAGTACTTC. Translating it yields CASRASGQSYEQYF.

The J gene is TRBJ2-3, the V gene TRBV11-3, with 9 bases that match TRBD1. Germline CDR1 reads SGHNT; CDR2 reads YENEEA. V dropped 0 bases and J dropped 2; count of bases not matched to a gene: 6. CDR3 length: 17 residues. The CDR3 nucleotides read TGTGCCAGCAGCTTAGATCTGGGACAGGGCGACACAGATACGCAGTATTTT. It translates to CASSLDLGQGDTDTQYF.

The chain combines TRBV27 with TRBJ2-1; 8 bases match TRBD1. CDR3 size: 15 residues. Germline V CDR1 and CDR2: MNHEY, SMNVEV (reference sequence). V lost 3 bases, J lost 9 bases, and 10 bases stayed unmatched. The CDR3 loop is CASSFRQGAQSEQFF. The CDR3 bases are TGTGCCAGCAGTTTTAGGCAGGGGGCGCAAAGTGAGCAGTTCTTC.

The V and J genes are TRBV2 and TRBJ1-2; TRBD1 might be the D (6 bases). This CDR3 spans 12 amino acids. Germline V gene lookup returns CDR1 SNHLY and CDR2 FYNNEI. Between the trimmed V and J ends, which lost 6 bases and 7 bases, there was a span of 12 bases. This CDR3 reads CASSLYRAGYTF. CDR3 sequence (DNA): TGTGCCAGCAGCCTATACAGGGCTGGCTACACCTTC.

The rearrangement uses TRBV28 and TRBJ2-1, with D possibly matching TRBD1 (5 bases). Per the germline V gene, CDR1 is MDHEN and CDR2 is SYDVKM. Trimming removed 6 bases from V and 8 bases from J, with 11 bases in between. The CDR3 has 12 amino acids. This chain's CDR3 is CASRTVGDEQFF. CDR3 DNA sequence: TGTGCCAGCAGGACGGTAGGGGATGAGCAGTTCTTC.

Comments on this clone: One junction end does not reproduce the germline sequence, and a read error may be involved. The J gene is TRBJ2-6, the V gene TRBV15, with 7 bases that match TRBD1. This CDR3 region has 15 residues. Germline V gene lookup returns CDR1 LNHNV and CDR2 YYDKDF (reference sequence). The CDR3 spells CATSGDRAGANVLTF. DNA for the CDR3: TGTGCCACCAGCGGAGACAGGGCCGGGGCCAACGTCCTGACTTTC.

The rearrangement links TRBV28 to TRBJ2-7, with D perhaps TRBD1 (7 bases). The CDR3 loop spans 14 amino acids. The V and J ends lost 5 bases and 4 bases respectively, with 15 bases between them. CDR1 MDHEN and CDR2 SYDVKM come from the germline V gene. The CDR3 reads CASSTRGVIYEQYF. In DNA, the CDR3 is TGTGCCAGCAGTACCAGGGGGGTAATTTACGAGCAGTACTTC.

This clone was recorded only once. J is TRBJ2-7 and V is TRBV28; TRBD2 matches at 8 bases. The CDR3 has 16 residues. After removal of 5 bases from V and 2 bases from J, the junction contained 11 bases not matched to a gene. Germline assignment: CDR1 MDHEN and CDR2 SYDVKM. The CDR3 spells CASSPCCSGKAYEQYV. For the CDR3, the DNA is TGTGCCAGCAGTCCATGTTGTAGCGGGAAAGCCTACGAGCAGTACGTC.